A selection of T cell receptor beta chains follows, all from one sample in a study of cytomegalovirus exposure and HLA in healthy donors. Profiled with immunoSEQ multiplex PCR; TCRdb holds only in-frame clones, not every one. The sample shows about 260,000 clones, roughly 70% of them seen only once. Material: PBMCs. These receptors were obtained from a female donor in good health and CMV-seronegative. CDR3s include the opening cysteine and the closing phenylalanine or tryptophan. Fields, in order: D gene, V gene, J gene, clone size, CDR3 DNA, CDR3 protein. A D gene is named only where the DNA matches it firmly. Part of the rows lack a size; the others show once, few, many or a class for expanded clones.

D: TRBD2; V: TRBV7-2; J: TRBJ2-3; size: .; DNA: TGTGCCAGCAGCAAAGTAGCGGGTAGCACAGATACGCAGTATTTT; CDR3: CASSKVAGSTDTQYF
D: .; V: TRBV29-1; J: TRBJ1-5; size: .; DNA: TGCAGCGTTGCGGTTGGGGCCAGCGGGAGCAATCAGCCCCAGCATTTT; CDR3: CSVAVGASGSNQPQHF
D: .; V: TRBV7-9; J: TRBJ2-5; size: .; DNA: TGTGCCAGCAGCTTAATCGCGGGCGGGGCAGAGACCCAGTACTTC; CDR3: CASSLIAGGAETQYF
D: TRBD2; V: TRBV10-1; J: TRBJ2-1; size: .; DNA: TGCGCCAGCAGTAAGGGACTAGCGGGAGGCGAAAATGAGCAGTTCTTC; CDR3: CASSKGLAGGENEQFF
D: TRBD1; V: TRBV9; J: TRBJ2-7; size: .; DNA: TGTGCCAGCAGCGATGGGACAGGTTCCTACGAGCAGTACTTC; CDR3: CASSDGTGSYEQYF
D: .; V: TRBV27; J: TRBJ2-5; size: .; DNA: TGTGCCAGCAGTATGTACACAGGGCAAGAGACCCAGTACTTC; CDR3: CASSMYTGQETQYF
D: .; V: TRBV10-1; J: TRBJ2-1; size: .; DNA: TGCGCCAGCAGTGAGAAGACTAGGGTTTCCTACAATGAGCAGTTCTTC; CDR3: CASSEKTRVSYNEQFF
D: TRBD1; V: TRBV9; J: TRBJ1-1; size: few; DNA: TGTGCCAGCAGCGTCGACGGGACAGACACTGAAGCTTTCTTT; CDR3: CASSVDGTDTEAFF
D: TRBD1; V: TRBV11-3; J: TRBJ1-1; size: .; DNA: TGTGCCAGCAGCTTCCAGGGGGCGGCTTTCTTT; CDR3: CASSFQGAAFF
D: .; V: TRBV27; J: TRBJ1-5; size: .; DNA: TGTGCCAGCAGTGCCGGTGGGGGGCAGCCCCAGCATTTT; CDR3: CASSAGGGQPQHF
D: TRBD2; V: TRBV28; J: TRBJ2-3; size: .; DNA: TGTGCCAGCAGTTTCCCTGGGACTAGCTGGGAGCCAGATACGCAGTATTTT; CDR3: CASSFPGTSWEPDTQYF
D: .; V: TRBV11-2; J: TRBJ2-2; size: .; DNA: TGTGCCAGCAGCTTAGTGAGGTCGAACACCGGGGAGCTGTTTTTT; CDR3: CASSLVRSNTGELFF
D: .; V: TRBV4-1; J: TRBJ1-5; size: .; DNA: TGCGCCAGCAGCGCACAGGGTTCGGGACAGCCCCAGCATTTT; CDR3: CASSAQGSGQPQHF
D: TRBD1; V: TRBV4-1; J: TRBJ2-7; size: .; DNA: TGCGCCAGCAGCCAAGCAGGACAGGGGGATGACTACGAGCAGTACTTC; CDR3: CASSQAGQGDDYEQYF
D: .; V: TRBV30; J: TRBJ2-7; size: .; DNA: TGTGCCTGGAGTATGATAAGCAGGGGCGGCTCCTACGAGCAGTACTTC; CDR3: CAWSMISRGGSYEQYF
D: .; V: TRBV27; J: TRBJ1-1; size: few; DNA: TGTGCCAGCAGTTTGCCAGGGCATGCCACTGAAGCTTTCTTT; CDR3: CASSLPGHATEAFF
D: TRBD1; V: TRBV7-9; J: TRBJ2-3; size: .; DNA: TGTGCCAGCAGCACCCCGACAGGGTTGAGGGCAGATACGCAGTATTTT; CDR3: CASSTPTGLRADTQYF
D: TRBD2; V: TRBV6-1; J: TRBJ2-7; size: .; DNA: TGTGCCAGCCGGGGGTGGGAGGGAACGCGCGAGCAGTACTTC; CDR3: CASRGWEGTREQYF
D: .; V: TRBV4-1; J: TRBJ1-1; size: few; DNA: TGCGCCAGCAGCCCCAGAGACTCTGAAGCTTTCTTT; CDR3: CASSPRDSEAFF
D: TRBD2; V: TRBV6-5; J: TRBJ2-3; size: .; DNA: TGTGCCAGCAGTTACTCGGGACTAGCTTACACAGATACGCAGTATTTT; CDR3: CASSYSGLAYTDTQYF
D: TRBD2; V: TRBV4-1; J: TRBJ2-7; size: .; DNA: TGCGCCAGCAGCCAAGATGCGGTGGGACTAGCGGTCTCCTACGAGCAGTACTTC; CDR3: CASSQDAVGLAVSYEQYF
D: TRBD1; V: TRBV5-1; J: TRBJ2-7; size: few; DNA: TGCGCCAGCAGCTCCACCGGGACAGGGCACTACGAGCAGTACTTC; CDR3: CASSSTGTGHYEQYF
D: .; V: TRBV6-1; J: TRBJ2-2; size: .; DNA: TGTGCCAGCAGCCGAGGGACAACGAACACCGGGGAGCTGTTTTTT; CDR3: CASSRGTTNTGELFF
D: TRBD2; V: TRBV5-4; J: TRBJ2-5; size: .; DNA: TGTGCCAGCAGCTTGAGACTAGCGGGAGGAGAGACCCAGTACTTC; CDR3: CASSLRLAGGETQYF
D: .; V: TRBV6-1; J: TRBJ2-7; size: .; DNA: TGTGCCAGCAGTGAACCCACCCTGGGGCTACGCTACGAGCAGTACTTC; CDR3: CASSEPTLGLRYEQYF
D: .; V: TRBV4-1; J: TRBJ1-1; size: .; DNA: TGCGCCAGCAGCCAAGAGGGCCGACCTGAAGCTTTCTTT; CDR3: CASSQEGRPEAFF
D: .; V: TRBV5-1; J: TRBJ2-7; size: .; DNA: TGCGCCAGCAGTGGGAGCGCGCCCCGGGACGAGCAGTACTTC; CDR3: CASSGSAPRDEQYF
D: TRBD2; V: TRBV6-6; J: TRBJ2-7; size: .; DNA: TGTGCCAGCAGTTACTCTAGCGGGACCTCCTACGAGCAGTACTTC; CDR3: CASSYSSGTSYEQYF
D: .; V: TRBV29-1; J: TRBJ2-3; size: .; DNA: TGCAGCGGCCAGTCGGCTAGCGGCACAGATACGCAGTATTTT; CDR3: CSGQSASGTDTQYF
D: .; V: TRBV27; J: TRBJ2-7; size: .; DNA: TGTGCCAGCAGTTTGGCCGGCGGGACCCACGAGCAGTACTTC; CDR3: CASSLAGGTHEQYF
D: .; V: TRBV23-1; J: TRBJ2-7; size: once; DNA: TGCGCCAGCCATTCACAAGGGAGGTACGAGCAGTACTTC; CDR3: CASHSQGRYEQYF
D: TRBD1; V: TRBV11-2; J: TRBJ1-5; size: few; DNA: TGTGCCAGCAGCTTCGGGGGACAGGGGGCGCGAGGCAATCAGCCCCAGCATTTT; CDR3: CASSFGGQGARGNQPQHF
D: TRBD1; V: TRBV7-2; J: TRBJ2-1; size: .; DNA: TGTGCCAGCAGCTTAGTTGGGCAGGGGGTTTTGTCGGGTGAGCAGTTCTTC; CDR3: CASSLVGQGVLSGEQFF
D: TRBD2; V: TRBV6-6; J: TRBJ2-7; size: .; DNA: TGTGCCAGCACCACAAGCGGGAGAAACTACGAGCAGTACTTC; CDR3: CASTTSGRNYEQYF
D: TRBD2; V: TRBV4-1; J: TRBJ2-7; size: .; DNA: TGCGCCAGCAGCAAAGGACTAGCGGGAGGTGGCTACGAGCAGTACTTC; CDR3: CASSKGLAGGGYEQYF
D: TRBD2; V: TRBV12-5; J: TRBJ2-1; size: .; DNA: TGTGCTAGTGGTCCAGGGACTAGCGGGAGTAGGTATGAGCAGTTCTTC; CDR3: CASGPGTSGSRYEQFF
D: .; V: TRBV29-1; J: TRBJ2-2; size: .; DNA: TGCAGCGTTGCAGGGACCGGGGAGCTGTTTTTT; CDR3: CSVAGTGELFF
D: .; V: TRBV5-1; J: TRBJ2-7; size: .; DNA: TGCGCCAGCAGCTTGGATTCAGGGCCCTACGAGCAGTACTTC; CDR3: CASSLDSGPYEQYF
D: TRBD2; V: TRBV9; J: TRBJ2-3; size: few; DNA: TGTGCCAGCAGCCTGCTAGCGGGAGAAACAGATACGCAGTATTTT; CDR3: CASSLLAGETDTQYF
D: .; V: TRBV10-3; J: TRBJ2-1; size: .; DNA: TGTGCCATCAGTGAGTTTGAGGAGCTGTATGAGCAGTTCTTC; CDR3: CAISEFEELYEQFF
D: TRBD1; V: TRBV30; J: TRBJ2-3; size: .; DNA: TGTGCCTGGGGCCGGACAGGGGGCCCAGATACGCAGTATTTT; CDR3: CAWGRTGGPDTQYF
D: TRBD2; V: TRBV18; J: TRBJ2-7; size: once; DNA: TGTGCCAGCTCAGCCTCACTAGCGGGAGACGAGCAGTACTTC; CDR3: CASSASLAGDEQYF
D: TRBD2; V: TRBV18; J: TRBJ2-7; size: .; DNA: TGTGCCAGCTCGCGGACTAGCGGGAGGGAAGAGCAGTACTTC; CDR3: CASSRTSGREEQYF
D: TRBD2; V: TRBV7-9; J: TRBJ2-3; size: .; DNA: TGTGCCAGCAGCATTAGCGGGATGAGCACAGATACGCAGTATTTT; CDR3: CASSISGMSTDTQYF
D: .; V: TRBV11-2; J: TRBJ2-1; size: .; DNA: TGTGCCAGCAGCTTAGAGGGGACTGGTGGGGATGAGCAGTTCTTC; CDR3: CASSLEGTGGDEQFF
D: .; V: TRBV7-3; J: TRBJ2-1; size: .; DNA: TGTGCCAGCAGCAGTGCTTTGCGGGACCCCTACAATGAGCAGTTCTTC; CDR3: CASSSALRDPYNEQFF
D: .; V: TRBV9; J: TRBJ2-7; size: .; DNA: TGTGCCAGCAGCGTAGCCCCAGGCTACGAGCAGTACTTC; CDR3: CASSVAPGYEQYF
D: .; V: TRBV9; J: TRBJ2-3; size: .; DNA: TGTGCCAGCAGCGTAGTCGGCGGGGGCCCAGATACGCAGTATTTT; CDR3: CASSVVGGGPDTQYF
D: .; V: TRBV28; J: TRBJ2-1; size: once; DNA: TGTGCCAGCAGAAGGCCCTCAGGAACCGCGAGCTCCTACAATGAGCAGTTCTTC; CDR3: CASRRPSGTASSYNEQFF
D: .; V: TRBV7-3; J: TRBJ2-2; size: .; DNA: TGTGCCAGCAGCTTTACGGGCACCGGGGAGCTGTTTTTT; CDR3: CASSFTGTGELFF
D: .; V: TRBV2; J: TRBJ2-1; size: .; DNA: TGTGCCAGCAGTGAGGTGGAGCAGAGGAACAATGAGCAGTTCTTC; CDR3: CASSEVEQRNNEQFF
D: .; V: TRBV4-2; J: TRBJ2-7; size: .; DNA: TGTGCCAGCAGCCCAGACATGGCAGGGAGGTCCTACGAGCAGTACTTC; CDR3: CASSPDMAGRSYEQYF
D: TRBD1; V: TRBV19; J: TRBJ2-7; size: .; DNA: TGTGCCAGTAGTACCCGGACAGGGCCCTACGAGCAGTACTTC; CDR3: CASSTRTGPYEQYF